The 18 T cell receptor beta chains below all came from one sample that was sequenced in a study of blood T cell repertoires in COVID-19. Profiling relied on immunoSEQ multiplex PCR, and the TCRdb table lists in-frame clones only, not all of them. The table shows over 200,000 clones, with about 87% occurring only once. Sample: peripheral blood. The receptor set was obtained from a man aged 25 to 40 with COVID-19, enrolled during active disease.

The chain joins TRBV7-2 to TRBJ2-1; D is ambiguous. V gave up 4 bases and J gave up 2 bases, with 12 bases separating them. Germline loops: CDR1 SGHTA, CDR2 FQGNSA. The CDR3 is made up of 15 amino acids. CDR3 DNA: TGTGCCAGCAGCTCGAGTGGTGCTACCTACAATGAGCAGTTCTTC. This gives the protein CASSSSGATYNEQFF.

This chain connects TRBV4-3 to TRBJ1-2; D perhaps matches TRBD1 (5 bases). This CDR3 region has 15 residues. CDR1 LGHNA and CDR2 YSLEER come from the germline V gene. Between the trimmed V and J ends, which lost 1 base and 3 bases, there was a span of 12 bases. CDR3 bases: TGCGCCAGCAGCCAAGCGGACAACGCATACTATGGCTACACCTTC. Translating it yields CASSQADNAYYGYTF.

The chain uses TRBV19 and TRBJ2-2; 11 bases map to TRBD1. This CDR3 contains 16 residues. Per germline, CDR1 LNHDA and CDR2 SQIVND (reference sequence). V gave up 3 bases and J gave up 9 bases; unmatched junction bases: 9. For the CDR3, the DNA is TGTGCCAGTAGTATGACTCGGACAGGGGGCTACCGGGAGCTGTTTTTT. It translates to CASSMTRTGGYRELFF.

This chain uses TRBV7-2 with TRBJ2-7, with D maybe TRBD1 (5 bases). The V end was cut by 4 bases, the J end by 0 bases, with 13 bases between. Per the germline V gene, CDR1 is SGHTA and CDR2 is FQGNSA. The CDR3 contains 15 residues. CDR3 DNA: TGTGCCAGCAGCTATATACAGGCCACCTCCTACGAGCAGTACTTC. It encodes CASSYIQATSYEQYF.

A single count supports this clone. The chain couples TRBV4-2 to TRBJ1-2, with D unresolved. The V end was cut by 0 bases, the J end by 1 base, with 6 bases between. CDR3 length: 14 amino acids. From germline, CDR1 is LGHNA and CDR2 YNFKEQ. CDR3 sequence (DNA): TGTGCCAGCAGCCAAGATCGGGTTAACTATGGCTACACCTTC. Amino acid sequence: CASSQDRVNYGYTF.

The chain carries TRBV6-5 and TRBJ1-5; 9 bases are shared with TRBD1. V lost 2 bases to trimming and J lost 6 bases; unmatched junction nucleotides: 5. The CDR3 is made up of 15 amino acids. Germline assignment: CDR1 MNHEY and CDR2 SVGAGI. In nucleotides, the CDR3 is TGTGCCAGCAGTTACCTCGGACAGGGGAGTCAGCCCCAGCATTTT. This gives the protein CASSYLGQGSQPQHF.

The chain joins TRBV3-1 (or the pseudogene TRBV3-2) to TRBJ2-7; TRBD1 aligns across 7 bases. The CDR3 totals 17 residues. In germline, CDR1 is LGHDT, CDR2 YNNKEL (reference sequence). The V gene end was trimmed by 0 bases and the J gene end by 2 bases; junction bases not matched to a gene: 10. The chain's CDR3 is CASSQEWPRGSTYEQYF. Written as DNA, the CDR3 is TGTGCCAGCAGCCAAGAATGGCCCAGGGGGTCAACCTACGAGCAGTACTTC.

The chain has TRBV28 and TRBJ1-1; D unclear. Trimming shortened V by 4 bases and J by 1 base, and 13 bases separated the two germline ends. Germline-derived CDR1 and CDR2 are MDHEN and SYDVKM. The CDR3 is 15 amino acids. In nucleotides, the CDR3 is TGTGCCAGCAGTTCACCAGGTCGTGGGAACACTGAAGCTTTCTTT. Its translation is CASSSPGRGNTEAFF. Variable domain in full (rest from reference TRBV28 and TRBJ1-1): DVKVTQSSRYLVKRTGEKVFLECVQDMDHENMFWYRQDPGLGLRLIYFSYDVKMKEKGDIPEGYSVSREKKERFSLILESASTNQTSMYLCASSSPGRGNTEAFFGQGTRLTVV.

The chain uses TRBV6-5 and TRBJ1-4; D is unresolved. Trimming stripped 7 bases from V and 7 bases from J, with 10 bases between. The CDR3 is 12 amino acids. Germline lookup yields CDR1 MNHEY and CDR2 SVGAGI. The CDR3 DNA reads TGTGCCAGCACCACACGAGGTGAAAAACTGTTTTTT. It codes for CASTTRGEKLFF.

The chain couples TRBV27 to TRBJ1-6; D gene unclear. CDR1 is MNHEY, CDR2 SMNVEV, per germline (reference sequence). This CDR3 has 14 residues. V lost 8 bases and J lost 11, with 19 bases in between. The DNA for the CDR3 is TGTGCCAGCGGTTCTTTGGGCAGTCAAACACCCCTCCACTTT. This translates into CASGSLGSQTPLHF.

The V gene is TRBV6-5, the J gene TRBJ2-7; 9 nucleotides line up with TRBD2. The J segment lost 4 bases and the V segment lost 0 bases, leaving 4 bases of the junction unmatched. Germline CDR1 and CDR2: MNHEY and SVGAGI. This CDR3 has 15 residues. CDR3 loop: CASSYSILAGYEQYF. DNA for the CDR3: TGTGCCAGCAGTTACTCGATTCTAGCGGGATACGAGCAGTACTTC.

This sequence joins TRBV2 and TRBJ2-1, with 11 bases matching TRBD2. J lost 6 bases, V lost 7 bases, and 2 bases had no gene match. Germline V CDR1 and CDR2: SNHLY, FYNNEI. The length of the CDR3 is 13 residues. The CDR3 spells CASKLAGANEQFF. The CDR3 nucleotides read TGTGCCAGCAAACTAGCGGGAGCCAATGAGCAGTTCTTC.

The chain joins TRBV28 to TRBJ2-2, with a possible D match to TRBD1 (6 bases). V gave up 5 bases and J gave up 2 bases, with 12 bases separating them. Germline V CDR1 and CDR2: MDHEN, SYDVKM. The CDR3 runs to 15 residues. CDR3 residues: CASSLRTANTGELFF. DNA of the CDR3: TGTGCCAGCAGTCTGAGGACAGCCAACACCGGGGAGCTGTTTTTT.

This chain connects TRBV9 to TRBJ2-1; 10 nucleotides line up with TRBD2. Looked up from germline, CDR1 is SGDLS and CDR2 is YYNGEE. The trim removed 4 bases at V and 4 bases at J, leaving 5 bases unmatched. This CDR3 region has 15 residues. The CDR3 here is CASSRTSGKYNEQFF. The CDR3, as DNA: TGTGCCAGCAGCCGAACTAGCGGGAAATACAATGAGCAGTTCTTC.

The chain joins TRBV15 to TRBJ1-2, with a tentative D call TRBD1 (5 bases). This CDR3 spans 17 amino acids. Germline V gene sequence: CDR1 LNHNV, CDR2 YYDKDF (reference sequence). V was pared by 1 base and J by 0 bases, with 15 bases between. The CDR3 loop reads CATSRAGGGNSNYGYTF. CDR3 nucleotide sequence: TGTGCCACCAGCAGAGCGGGTGGGGGGAACTCTAACTATGGCTACACCTTC.

The V and J genes are TRBV27 and TRBJ2-1; TRBD2 agrees at 9 bases. With V trimmed by 9 bases and J by 4 bases, 10 bases remained unmatched. The V gene's germline CDR1 is MNHEY and CDR2 SMNVEV (reference sequence). The CDR3 is 15 residues long. CDR3 residues: CASTPDSGRYNEQFF. The CDR3 DNA sequence: TGTGCCAGTACCCCGGATAGCGGGAGATACAATGAGCAGTTCTTC.

The chain is built from TRBV30 and TRBJ1-1; no definite D call. V shed 2 bases and J shed 0 bases, with 7 bases lying between them. This CDR3 region has 13 residues. Germline V gene lookup returns CDR1 GTSNPN and CDR2 SVGIG (reference sequence). CDR3 bases: TGTGCCTGGAGTCATAACATGAACACTGAAGCTTTCTTT. As protein: CAWSHNMNTEAFF.

This clone was detected once. The chain carries TRBV3-1 (or the pseudogene TRBV3-2) and TRBJ2-2; 11 nucleotides agree with TRBD2. V was pared by 1 base and J by 3 bases, with 10 bases of the junction left unmatched. The CDR3 consists of 19 residues. Germline CDR1 and CDR2: LGHDT and YNNKEL (reference sequence). Here the CDR3 DNA reads TGTGCCAGCAGCCAAGTCTTTGTAGCGGGGGGGCCGGACACCGGGGAGCTGTTTTTT. It is translated as CASSQVFVAGGPDTGELFF.